These T cell receptor beta chains were read from a single sample in a study of identical twins. TCRdb independently ran MiXCR on the 5' RACE reads; one entry per CDR3 protein. The data show over 250,000 distinct CDR3 sequences, with over 8.5% seen just once and approximately 7% held by the top ten. These data were likewise used in another study, on yellow fever vaccine responses in identical twins.

Sequencing was performed on CD8+ T cells sorted from blood. The receptors stem from a woman younger than 30 in good health. CDR3s include the opening cysteine and the closing phenylalanine or tryptophan. Fields, in order: D gene, J gene, clone size, V gene, CDR3 protein, CDR3 DNA. D genes are given only for firm matches. Not all rows give a size; the values are once, few, many and, for expanded clones, a class.

>TRBD2|TRBJ2-1|many|TRBV5-6
CASSVTLAGGYNEQFF
TGTGCCAGCAGCGTAACACTAGCGGGAGGCTACAATGAGCAGTTCTTC
>TRBD2|TRBJ2-7|.|TRBV28
CATLLTSASYEQYF
TGTGCCACCCTACTGACTAGCGCCTCCTACGAGCAGTACTTC
>.|TRBJ1-2|.|TRBV7-9
CASSAGRRFNYGYTF
TGTGCCAGCAGCGCCGGACGGAGATTTAACTATGGCTACACCTTC
>.|TRBJ2-7|.|TRBV6-1
CASRAWDPSYEQYF
TGTGCCAGCCGTGCCTGGGATCCCTCCTACGAGCAGTACTTC
>TRBD2|TRBJ2-7|few|TRBV28
CASSFSRGGYEQYF
TGTGCCAGCAGTTTTTCGCGGGGGGGTTACGAGCAGTACTTC
>.|TRBJ1-1|few|TRBV4-3
CASSQDPGTEAFF
TGCGCCAGCAGCCAAGATCCGGGGACTGAAGCTTTCTTT
>.|TRBJ1-2|many|TRBV27
CASSPRVVDGYTF
TGTGCCAGCAGTCCCCGGGTGGTAGATGGCTACACCTTC
>.|TRBJ2-6|few|TRBV6-5
CASSYSALGEDVLTF
TGTGCCAGCAGTTACTCGGCACTCGGAGAGGACGTCCTGACTTTC
>TRBD1|TRBJ2-7|once|TRBV29-1
CSGQGAGNEQYF
TGCAGCGGACAGGGGGCAGGTAACGAGCAGTACTTC
>.|TRBJ2-1|many|TRBV2
CASSEVPRDPQFF
TGTGCCAGCAGTGAAGTTCCCAGGGACCCGCAGTTCTTC
>.|TRBJ2-7|few|TRBV6-2/TRBV6-3
CASSYSMGRSYEQYF
TGTGCCAGCAGTTACTCGATGGGACGGTCCTACGAGCAGTACTTC
>.|TRBJ2-7|many|TRBV12-3/TRBV12-4
CASRMTGFTYEQYF
TGTGCCAGCAGGATGACGGGGTTCACCTACGAGCAGTACTTC
>.|TRBJ2-7|.|TRBV29-1
CSVVRGSYEQYF
TGCAGCGTTGTACGAGGGTCCTACGAGCAGTACTTC
>.|TRBJ2-1|many|TRBV3-1
CASSPRGQSSYNEQFF
TGTGCCAGCAGCCCCCGCGGACAGAGCTCCTACAATGAGCAGTTCTTC
>TRBD2|TRBJ2-7|few|TRBV19
CASSMTSGSLNEQYF
TGTGCCAGTAGTATGACTAGCGGGAGTTTGAACGAGCAGTACTTC
>.|TRBJ2-7|few|TRBV5-8
CASSPFGESATTYEQYF
TGTGCCAGCAGCCCATTCGGAGAGTCGGCTACTACCTACGAGCAGTACTTC
>TRBD2|TRBJ2-1|many|TRBV10-3
CAISPTSGNSYNEQFF
TGTGCCATCAGCCCGACTAGCGGGAACTCCTACAATGAGCAGTTCTTC
>.|TRBJ1-4|.|TRBV25-1
CASSEYNGPGEKLFF
TGTGCCAGCAGTGAATATAATGGACCGGGTGAAAAACTGTTTTTT
>.|TRBJ2-1|.|TRBV5-4
CASSQRTTYNEQFF
TGTGCCAGCAGCCAACGGACTACCTACAATGAGCAGTTCTTC
>TRBD2|TRBJ2-7|few|TRBV7-6
CASSLEASGGQSYEQYF
TGTGCCAGCAGCTTAGAGGCTAGCGGGGGTCAGTCCTACGAGCAGTACTTC
>.|TRBJ1-1|few|TRBV20-1
CSARGPANMNTEAFF
TGCAGTGCTAGAGGGCCAGCGAACATGAACACTGAAGCTTTCTTT
>.|TRBJ2-7|.|TRBV15
CATSPLSTYEQYF
TGTGCCACCAGCCCCCTCAGCACCTACGAGCAGTACTTC
>TRBD2|TRBJ2-1|.|TRBV7-6
CASSRGQLAGYNEQFF
TGTGCCAGCAGCCGAGGGCAACTAGCGGGATACAATGAGCAGTTCTTC
>.|TRBJ2-7|.|TRBV9
CASSVGALGEQYF
TGTGCCAGCAGCGTAGGGGCCCTCGGCGAGCAGTACTTC
>.|TRBJ2-7|few|TRBV4-1
CASSPRVSAGTEQYF
TGCGCCAGCAGCCCCAGGGTCTCGGCGGGTACCGAGCAGTACTTC
>.|TRBJ1-2|.|TRBV27
CASSLGAGRGRGYTF
TGTGCCAGCAGTCTAGGGGCCGGGCGGGGAAGAGGCTACACCTTC
>.|TRBJ2-1|many|TRBV4-3
CASSQFALPVNEQFF
TGCGCCAGCAGCCAATTTGCCCTACCTGTGAATGAGCAGTTCTTC
>.|TRBJ2-4|few|TRBV3-1
CASSSRGGHYAKNIQYF
TGTGCCAGCAGCTCCCGGGGAGGCCACTACGCCAAAAACATTCAGTACTTC
>.|TRBJ2-7|.|TRBV5-1
CASSLGAGENEQYF
TGCGCCAGCAGCTTGGGAGCAGGGGAAAACGAGCAGTACTTC
>.|TRBJ2-1|many|TRBV7-9
CASTTRDEQFF
TGTGCCAGCACCACCCGGGATGAGCAGTTCTTC
>TRBD1|TRBJ2-3|many|TRBV12-3/TRBV12-4
CASNILTGPTQYF
TGTGCCAGCAACATATTGACAGGGCCTACGCAGTATTTT
>TRBD1|TRBJ1-5|.|TRBV20-1
CSARSMGETGRNQPQHF
TGCAGTGCTAGGTCAATGGGCGAGACAGGGCGCAATCAGCCCCAGCATTTT
>.|TRBJ2-1|.|TRBV19
CASSIGWGYNEQFF
TGTGCCAGTAGTATAGGCTGGGGTTACAATGAGCAGTTCTTC
>.|TRBJ2-3|few|TRBV7-2
CASSLTSLIRDTQYF
TGTGCCAGCAGCTTAACTAGCCTTATAAGAGATACGCAGTATTTT
>.|TRBJ2-4|.|TRBV15
CATSRAAGGNIQYF
TGTGCCACCAGCAGGGCGGCTGGCGGGAACATTCAGTACTTC
>.|TRBJ1-1|few|TRBV12-3/TRBV12-4
CASSFPPGTEAFF
TGTGCCAGCAGTTTCCCTCCGGGGACTGAAGCTTTCTTT